Following are 10 T cell receptor beta chains from one sample sequenced in a study of spatial heterogeneity in lung cancer. The study, taken as a whole, reports: Mutation tallies in tumors tracked expanded intratumoral alpha and beta TCR counts.

These TCRs' antigens remain unknown. The time point was: sample taken at primary tumor resection. Each CDR3 protein gets one entry after TCRdb re-called the 5' RACE reads with MiXCR. The sample carries 25,000 to 30,000 distinct CDR3 sequences, around 7% recorded once. This specimen consisted of lung tumor tissue, obtained at surgery. These TCRs come from a male donor with early-stage non-small cell lung cancer.

This clonotype showed up many times. The CDR3 protein is CASSRGQGIEETQYF. CDR3 DNA: TGCGCCAGCAGCAGAGGACAGGGAATTGAGGAGACCCAGTACTTC. This rearrangement joins TRBV5-1 to TRBJ2-5; 8 bases match TRBD1. The trim removed 4 bases at V and 5 bases at J, leaving 10 bases unmatched. The CDR3 is 15 amino acids. CDR1 and CDR2 (germline): SGHRS, YFSETQ.

The V gene is TRBV28, the J gene TRBJ1-1; possibly TRBD1 for D (5 bases). The length of the CDR3 is 14 residues. Germline CDR1 and CDR2: MDHEN and SYDVKM. V shed 4 bases and J shed 5 bases, with 14 bases lying between them. CDR3 loop: CASSWTAGGTEAFF. CDR3 sequence (DNA): TGTGCCAGCAGTTGGACCGCTGGGGGGACTGAAGCTTTCTTT.

This clonotype has at least ten counts. The gene calls are TRBV30 and TRBJ1-3; D ambiguous. Germline values: CDR1 GTSNPN, CDR2 SVGIG (reference sequence). This CDR3 has 12 residues. V was shortened by 4 bases and J by 0 bases, with 4 bases between the two germline ends. The CDR3 region has the DNA TGTGCCTGGACGTCCTCTGGAAACACCATATATTTT. Protein sequence: CAWTSSGNTIYF.

This clonotype was seen many times. This chain connects TRBV7-4 to TRBJ1-5; TRBD1 might be the D (5 bases). The CDR3 has 15 residues. With 6 bases removed from V and 0 bases from J, the gap between germline ends came to 12 bases. CDR1 SGHVT and CDR2 SQSDAQ come from the germline V gene. DNA for the CDR3: TGTGCCAGCAGACAGGACTGTTATAGCAATCAGCCCCAGCATTTT. Translated: CASRQDCYSNQPQHF.

This clonotype has ten or more counts. Here the CDR3 DNA reads TGTGCCAGCAGTTACTCGGGACCTCTCTACGAGCAGTACTTC. Encoded protein: CASSYSGPLYEQYF. The V gene is TRBV6-2 or TRBV6-3, the J gene TRBJ2-7; tentatively, D is TRBD1 or TRBD2 (5 bases each). This CDR3 has 14 amino acids. Trimming pared 0 bases from V and 3 bases from J, leaving 9 bases between. Germline V gene lookup returns CDR1 MNHEY and CDR2 SVGEGT.

This clonotype ranks as medium-sized (0.01 to 0.1%). CDR3 nucleotide sequence: TGTGCCAGCACCCCTCGGGGCCGCTACAATGAGCAGTTCTTC. This codes for CASTPRGRYNEQFF. The chain joins TRBV6-2 or TRBV6-3 to TRBJ2-1; D may be TRBD1 or TRBD2 (5 bases each). The CDR3 covers 14 residues. The germline V gene encodes CDR1 MNHEY and CDR2 SVGEGT. V was trimmed by 7 bases and J by 3 bases, leaving 13 bases between them.

V is TRBV5-1 and J is TRBJ1-5; D possibly corresponds to TRBD1 (5 bases). CDR1 and CDR2 (germline): SGHRS, YFSETQ. V lost 4 bases and J lost 2, with 16 bases in between. CDR3 length: 16 residues. Here the CDR3 reads CASSRDGGVGNQPQHF. CDR3 in DNA: TGCGCCAGCAGCCGTGATGGGGGGGTCGGCAATCAGCCCCAGCATTTT.

About this clonotype: This may arise from a read error, as a much more abundant clone is one base away. This chain links TRBV2 with TRBJ2-1; maybe TRBD1 (5 bases). There are 13 residues in the CDR3. The V gene lost 9 bases and the J gene lost 4 bases, with 13 bases spanning the gap. Germline V gene data show CDR1 as SNHLY and CDR2 as FYNNEI. DNA for the CDR3: TGTGCCAGGAGCCTTGACAGTTACAATGAGCAGTTCTTC. This sequence encodes CARSLDSYNEQFF.

This clonotype turned up a few times. In DNA form, the CDR3 reads TGCAGTGCTAGTGGGGCGGCTGACTCTGGAAACACCATATATTTT. This codes for CSASGAADSGNTIYF. V and J are TRBV20-1 and TRBJ1-3, with D possibly TRBD1 on 5 matching bases. V was trimmed by 3 bases and J by 0 bases, leaving 12 bases between them. Germline lookup yields CDR1 DFQATT and CDR2 SNEGSKA (reference sequence). The CDR3 loop spans 15 amino acids.

CDR3 protein: CASSKTGGNSPLHF. DNA of the CDR3: TGTGCCAGCTCAAAGACAGGGGGCAATTCACCCCTCCACTTT. The rearrangement joins TRBV18 to TRBJ1-6, with 10 bases fitting TRBD1. This CDR3 region has 14 residues. In germline, CDR1 is KGHSH, CDR2 LQKENI. Unmatched junction bases numbered 2, after V lost 5 bases and J lost 7 bases.